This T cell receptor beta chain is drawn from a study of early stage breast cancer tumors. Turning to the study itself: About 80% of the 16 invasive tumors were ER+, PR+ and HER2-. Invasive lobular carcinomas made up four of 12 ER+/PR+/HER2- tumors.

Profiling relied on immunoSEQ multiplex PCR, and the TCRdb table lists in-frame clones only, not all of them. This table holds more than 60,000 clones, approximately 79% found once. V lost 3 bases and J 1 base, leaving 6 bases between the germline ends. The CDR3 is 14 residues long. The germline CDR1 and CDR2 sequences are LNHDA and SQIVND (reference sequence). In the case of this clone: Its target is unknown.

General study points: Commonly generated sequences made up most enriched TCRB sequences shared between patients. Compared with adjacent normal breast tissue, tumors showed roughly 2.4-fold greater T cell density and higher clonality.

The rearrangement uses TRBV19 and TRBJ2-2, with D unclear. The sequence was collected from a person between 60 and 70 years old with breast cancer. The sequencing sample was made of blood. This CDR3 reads CASSIIWNTGELFF. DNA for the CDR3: TGTGCCAGTAGTATTATTTGGAACACCGGGGAGCTGTTTTTT.